These T cell receptor beta chains were read from a single sample in a study of early T cells in non-severe SARS-CoV-2 infection. TCRdb recomputed calls from the 5' RACE reads with MiXCR, one row per CDR3 protein. Seen here are about 88,000 distinct CDR3 sequences, more than 12% observed once, and the top ten hold approximately 6%. What was sequenced was whole blood. These receptors were taken from an adult who was a healthcare worker with PCR-confirmed SARS-CoV-2 infection or an uninfected control (not recorded which). CDR3s include the opening cysteine and the closing phenylalanine or tryptophan. The D gene is left open where the match is weak. Clone size is not always given. Where it is, it says once, few, many or a class for expanded clones.

d_call j_call clone_size v_call cdr3_aa cdr3_nt
- TRBJ1-1 - TRBV27 CASSPIGENTEAFF TGTGCCAGCAGTCCAATCGGTGAGAACACTGAAGCTTTCTTT
TRBD2 TRBJ2-7 - TRBV6-6 CASRQLAGASYEQYF TGTGCCAGCAGACAACTAGCGGGAGCATCGTACGAGCAGTACTTC
- TRBJ2-2 - TRBV18 CGSSPAVHGELFF TGTGGCAGCTCACCAGCGGTCCACGGGGAGCTGTTTTTT
- TRBJ2-6 - TRBV4-1 CASSQDHAAGANVLTF TGCGCCAGCAGCCAAGATCATGCCGCTGGGGCCAACGTCCTGACTTTC
TRBD1 TRBJ1-1 few TRBV20-1 CSATDRGTEAFF TGCAGTGCTACCGACAGGGGGACTGAAGCTTTCTTT
TRBD2 TRBJ2-3 - TRBV29-1 CSGAGEVTDTQYF TGCAGCGGAGCGGGAGAAGTCACAGATACGCAGTATTTT
- TRBJ1-2 - TRBV6-5 CASSLPGSGGYTF TGTGCCAGCAGTTTACCAGGTTCTGGTGGCTACACCTTC
TRBD2 TRBJ2-1 - TRBV28 CASSLTSGNSYNEQFF TGTGCCAGCTCCCTCACTAGCGGGAACTCCTACAATGAGCAGTTCTTC
TRBD1 TRBJ2-5 few TRBV20-1 CSAGQGAETQYF TGCAGTGCTGGACAGGGGGCTGAGACCCAGTACTTC
- TRBJ2-1 few TRBV15 CATSSASEGQQFF TGTGCCACCAGCAGCGCAAGCGAGGGCCAGCAGTTCTTC
- TRBJ1-2 few TRBV11-2 CASSSAGDQFTLGYGYTF TGTGCCAGCAGCTCAGCGGGTGACCAGTTTACACTCGGCTATGGCTACACCTTC
- TRBJ2-3 few TRBV18 CASSPDADTQYF TGTGCCAGCTCACCGGATGCTGATACGCAGTATTTT
- TRBJ2-7 - TRBV12-3/TRBV12-4 CASSSGTSSYEQYF TGTGCCAGCAGTTCCGGCACTAGCTCCTACGAGCAGTACTTC